Listed below are T cell receptor beta chains from one sample, sequenced in a study of blood T cells in healthy people across ages. TCRdb called the 5' RACE reads again in MiXCR, with one record for every CDR3 protein. The sample carries around 500,000 distinct CDR3 sequences, over 25% recorded once. Separately, the same data were catalogued under a study of T cells of mothers and their children.

Material: blood. These receptors all come from a boy aged 2 to 10 in good health. Both conserved end residues are part of each CDR3.

TRBJ2-3 TRBV27 CASKPTSGSTDTQYF
TRBJ2-7 TRBV3-1 CASSHGRRNRVYEQYF
TRBJ2-5 TRBV5-1 CASSLSRSETQYF
TRBJ2-7 TRBV11-1 CASSPRADDEQYF
TRBJ2-7 TRBV28 CASRGASYEQYF
TRBJ2-5 TRBV12-5 CASGLDTSGGVQETQYF
TRBJ1-1 TRBV6-5 CASSYNSGEAFF
TRBJ1-1 TRBV9 CASSVGTRGQLNTEAFF
TRBJ2-4 TRBV9 CASSVDAGGGNIQYF
TRBJ2-5 TRBV2 CASSEGLAGRLRTQYF
TRBJ2-5 TRBV12-3/TRBV12-4 CASSPGYTGGEQYF
TRBJ2-3 TRBV5-1 CASSRGGGQSDTQYF
TRBJ1-1 TRBV12-5 CASGSRTGLNTEAFF
TRBJ2-3 TRBV7-8 CASSGLTGFTDTQYF
NA TRBV5-1 CASSNRQESSYEQYF
TRBJ1-3 TRBV10-1 CASSGTFFSGNTIYF
TRBJ1-4 TRBV6-5 CASKRRGPRNEKLFF
TRBJ2-1 TRBV7-2 CASSPRLVSSYNEQFF
TRBJ2-7 TRBV6-5 CASGDSSYEQYF
TRBJ2-2 TRBV11-2 CASSPSWGYTGELFF
TRBJ1-2 TRBV6-2/TRBV6-3 CASSTKGQPYGYTF
TRBJ2-7 TRBV12-3/TRBV12-4 CASSFARGYEQYF
TRBJ1-1 TRBV6-5 CASKGSLNTEAFF
TRBJ2-5 TRBV7-9 CASSTIPGQGEETQYF
TRBJ2-7 TRBV27 CASSPRTSGYEQYF
TRBJ2-3 TRBV7-9 CASSLRAGGETDTQYF
TRBJ2-7 TRBV5-5 CASSFYSRGSYEQYF
TRBJ2-5 TRBV6-1 CASSPPGLEETQYF
TRBJ2-7 TRBV10-3 CAISDSSGGNEQYF
TRBJ2-4 TRBV20-1 CSARGPGGFDIQYF
TRBJ2-4 TRBV12-3/TRBV12-4 CASSLGGGRTTGGRDIQYF
TRBJ2-7 TRBV5-4 CASSASGGYEQYF
TRBJ2-1 TRBV5-5 CASSDIGTSDEQFF
TRBJ2-2 TRBV2 CASSFTGTSGTGEPFF
TRBJ1-5 TRBV12-3/TRBV12-4 CASSPTVTDNQPQHF
TRBJ2-2 TRBV15 CATSRDGQRVNTGELFF
TRBJ1-2 TRBV20-1 CSARDYTGQGNYGYTF
TRBJ2-7 TRBV12-3/TRBV12-4 CASSASGRSNEQYF
TRBJ1-6 TRBV10-3 CAITGGDSPLHF
TRBJ2-7 TRBV13 CASSVKTLAYEQYF
TRBJ1-2 TRBV18 CASSPRQGSFGYTF
TRBJ1-2 TRBV7-9 CASSSAGRTNGYTF
TRBJ2-5 TRBV20-1 CSATPGGTQETQYF
TRBJ2-2 TRBV5-6 CASSLASVNTGELFF